The 18 T cell receptor beta chains below come from one sample, sequenced in a study of T cells in Graves' hyperthyroidism and ophthalmopathy. From RNA transcripts, TCR beta CDR3 regions were amplified. An initial round of RT-PCR targeting the TCR CDR3 relied on the HTBI primer set. TCRdb reprocessed the multiplex PCR reads with MiXCR, giving one entry per CDR3 protein. The sample lists under 650,000 distinct CDR3 sequences, under 20% occurring once. Sequenced material: blood. These receptors were taken from a woman in her thirties with Graves' hyperthyroidism.

This clonotype has more than one count but fewer than ten. The genes are TRBV9 and TRBJ1-2, with D perhaps matching TRBD1 (5 bases). The CDR3 runs to 14 residues. V lost 0 bases and J lost 4, with 10 bases in between. Germline V lookup: CDR1 SGDLS, CDR2 YYNGEE. CDR3 nucleotides: TGTGCCAGCAGCGTAGGAGGGGTCGGCTATGGCTACACCTTC. Its translation is CASSVGGVGYGYTF.

The chain is built from TRBV20-1 and TRBJ1-3; D unresolved. The CDR3 has 15 amino acids. In germline, CDR1 is DFQATT, CDR2 SNEGSKA (reference sequence). V was clipped by 0 bases and J by 0 bases, with 9 bases between them. The CDR3 loop reads CSARDLRFSGNTIYF. The CDR3 nucleotides are TGCAGTGCTAGAGATCTCAGGTTCTCTGGAAACACCATATATTTT.

The rearrangement joins TRBV9 to TRBJ2-7, with 10 bases identical to TRBD2. Trimming took 3 bases from V and 4 from J; bases not matched to a gene: 10. CDR3 size: 16 residues. The germline gives CDR1 SGDLS, CDR2 YYNGEE. CDR3 DNA sequence: TGTGCCAGCAGCGCCAGCCCTAGCGGGGGACGATACGAGCAGTACTTC. Its protein is CASSASPSGGRYEQYF. Looking up the rest from reference TRBV9 and TRBJ2-7 gives the full variable domain: DSGVTQTPKHLITATGQRVTLRCSPRSGDLSVYWYQQSLDQGLQFLIQYYNGEERAKGNILERFSAQQFPDLHSELNLSSLELGDSALYFCASSASPSGGRYEQYFGPGTRLTVT.

This clonotype has more than one count but fewer than ten. The rearrangement uses TRBV9 and TRBJ2-1; TRBD2 aligns across 9 bases. This CDR3 has 15 residues. V shed 2 bases and J 8 bases; nucleotides not matched to a gene: 8. From germline, CDR1 is SGDLS and CDR2 YYNGEE. CDR3 nucleotides: TGTGCCAGCAGCGTTCGGCTAGCGGGAAAGGATGAGCAGTTCTTC. Encoded protein: CASSVRLAGKDEQFF. Full variable domain (rest looked up from reference TRBV9 and TRBJ2-1): DSGVTQTPKHLITATGQRVTLRCSPRSGDLSVYWYQQSLDQGLQFLIQYYNGEERAKGNILERFSAQQFPDLHSELNLSSLELGDSALYFCASSVRLAGKDEQFFGPGTRLTVL.

Ten or more counts support this clonotype. The rearrangement links TRBV12-3 or TRBV12-4 to TRBJ2-1, with a weak D call TRBD1 (6 bases). The CDR3 runs 13 residues. Trimming took 6 bases from V and 5 from J, leaving 11 bases between them. The CDR3 sequence is CASRSNRDNEQFF. CDR3 sequence (DNA): TGTGCCAGCAGGTCCAACAGGGACAATGAGCAGTTCTTC.

This clonotype was counted between two and nine times. The CDR3 here is CASSLTGGANEQYF. For the CDR3, the DNA is TGTGCCAGCAGCTTAACAGGCGGGGCAAACGAGCAGTACTTC. V and J are TRBV11-2 and TRBJ2-7, with a possible D match to TRBD2 (6 bases). From germline, CDR1 is SGHAT and CDR2 FQNNGV. V shed 2 bases and J shed 5 bases, with 13 bases lying between them. CDR3 length equals 14 residues.

In its sample, this clonotype was seen a few times. This chain uses TRBV7-2 with TRBJ1-5; D uncertain. This CDR3 is built from 13 residues. CDR1 SGHTA and CDR2 FQGNSA come from the germline V gene. Trimming cost V 1 base and J 10 bases, with 11 bases left between them. CDR3 in DNA: TGTGCCAGCAGCTTAGGGGTCAGTCGACCCCAGCATTTT. It yields the protein CASSLGVSRPQHF.

The V call is TRBV11-3, the J call TRBJ2-6; weak D call: TRBD1 (6 bases). The germline V gene encodes CDR1 SGHNT and CDR2 YENEEA. The germline V and J ends were trimmed by 1 base and 6 bases, with 25 bases remaining between them. The CDR3 is 20 amino acids. In nucleotides, the CDR3 is TGTGCCAGCAGCTTAGTGGGTTACCAGGGGCTCTTAGCTTCGGCCAACGTCCTGACTTTC. Its translation is CASSLVGYQGLLASANVLTF.

This clonotype was picked up a small number of times. J is TRBJ2-5 and V is TRBV30, with unresolved D. CDR3 length: 13 residues. The V and J ends lost 4 bases and 4 bases respectively, with 13 bases between them. CDR1 is GTSNPN and CDR2 is SVGIG in the germline V gene (reference sequence). The CDR3, as DNA: TGTGCCTGGACTCCGAGAACTGGAGAGACCCAGTACTTC. Protein: CAWTPRTGETQYF.

The J gene is TRBJ2-7, the V gene TRBV29-1; TRBD1 is a possible D gene (6 bases). V was clipped by 6 bases and J by 4 bases, with 10 bases between them. The germline gives CDR1 SQVTM, CDR2 ANQGSEA. This CDR3 is 11 amino acids long. The DNA for the CDR3 is TGCAGCGTCGGGACAACTTACGAGCAGTACTTC. Protein product: CSVGTTYEQYF.

The chain uses TRBV24-1 and TRBJ2-1; tentatively, D is TRBD2 (6 bases). Germline V lookup: CDR1 KGHDR, CDR2 SFDVKD. The V end was cut by 4 bases, the J end by 10 bases, with 13 bases between. The CDR3 is made up of 13 amino acids. The CDR3 sequence is CATSEAGIYEQFF. CDR3 nucleotide sequence: TGTGCCACCAGTGAGGCGGGGATTTACGAGCAGTTCTTC.

The table lists this clonotype with a few counts. This chain uses TRBV28 with TRBJ1-2, with unresolved D. CDR3 length: 13 amino acids. Deletions cut 2 bases from V and 3 bases from J, with 7 bases between. Germline lookup yields CDR1 MDHEN and CDR2 SYDVKM. CDR3 nucleotides: TGTGCCAGCAGTTTACAGGAAGACTATGGCTACACCTTC. Protein product: CASSLQEDYGYTF.

In DNA form, the CDR3 reads TGTGCCACCAGCAGAGATAGGGGGAATGTCAATGAGCAGTTCTTC. Protein product: CATSRDRGNVNEQFF. This chain links TRBV15 with TRBJ2-1; weak D call: TRBD1 (6 bases). Per germline, CDR1 LNHNV and CDR2 YYDKDF (reference sequence). Between the trimmed V and J ends, which lost 0 bases and 6 bases, there was a span of 12 bases. This CDR3 contains 15 residues. The full variable domain, its missing parts supplied by reference TRBV15 and TRBJ2-1, is DAMVIQNPRYQVTQFGKPVTLSCSQTLNHNVMYWYQQKSSQAPKLLFHYYDKDFNNEADTPDNFQSRRPNTSFCFLDIRSPGLGDTAMYLCATSRDRGNVNEQFFGPGTRLTVL.

There are many counts of this clonotype. The genes are TRBV11-2 and TRBJ2-3; D call uncertain. The CDR3 is 15 amino acids. Trimming left V 1 base short and J 2 bases short, with 10 bases between. CDR1 is SGHAT, CDR2 FQNNGV, per germline. This chain's CDR3 is CASSLAGLFTDTQYF. CDR3 nucleotides: TGTGCCAGCAGCTTAGCCGGTCTATTCACAGATACGCAGTATTTT.

This clonotype was observed a few times. This chain links TRBV12-3 or TRBV12-4 with TRBJ2-2; no reliable D call. The CDR3 is 12 amino acids. The germline V and J ends were trimmed by 1 base and 10 bases, with 7 bases remaining between them. Here the CDR3 reads CASSLGLLELFF. In DNA, the CDR3 is TGTGCCAGCAGTTTAGGACTCTTGGAGCTGTTTTTT.

There are many counts of this clonotype. The chain is built from TRBV6-2 or TRBV6-3 and TRBJ1-5; TRBD1 might be the D (6 bases). This CDR3 has 15 amino acids. Per the germline V gene, CDR1 is MNHEY and CDR2 is SVGEGT. With 4 bases removed from V and 7 bases from J, the gap between germline ends came to 17 bases. The CDR3 is CASSFTGNNEQPQHF. The CDR3 coding sequence is TGTGCCAGCAGTTTCACAGGGAACAACGAACAGCCCCAGCATTTT.

This clonotype was detected a few times. CDR3 region: CASSSDSYGELFF. CDR3 DNA: TGTGCCAGCAGTTCTGACAGTTACGGGGAGCTGTTTTTT. The chain links TRBV27 to TRBJ2-2; the D gene is possibly TRBD1 (5 bases). Germline CDR1 is MNHEY and CDR2 is SMNVEV (reference sequence). This CDR3 is built from 13 residues. Trimming stripped 4 bases from V and 7 bases from J, with 10 bases between.

The chain is built from TRBV29-1 and TRBJ2-1; 8 bases agree with TRBD2. CDR1 is SQVTM and CDR2 is ANQGSEA in the germline V gene. The V segment lost 1 base and the J segment 6 bases; nucleotides outside the gene matches: 8. The CDR3 is made up of 15 amino acids. The CDR3 region is CSVEVTSEPINEQFF. The CDR3 nucleotides are TGCAGCGTTGAAGTGACTAGCGAGCCAATCAATGAGCAGTTCTTC.